This T cell receptor beta chain was found in a study of cytotoxic CD8 clonotypes in ibrutinib-treated CLL. The study's findings and limits: Baseline values of clonality outstripped age-matched healthy donors and followed circulating CD8+ T-cell counts. Clonality increased with ibrutinib response but returned toward baseline at progression.

Here immunoSEQ multiplex PCR was the method, and the copy in TCRdb shows in-frame clones only, minus some. The sample holds approximately 32,000 clones, approximately 51% seen once. The ends were cut back, 7 bases at V and 7 bases at J, with 11 bases in the middle. This CDR3 is built from 13 residues. CDR1 and CDR2 from the germline V gene are MNHNY and SVGAGI (reference sequence). In this sample, this clone turned up a few times. The antigen is unknown. The rearrangement joins TRBV6-6 to TRBJ1-6; D is perhaps TRBD1 (5 bases). The sample here was PBMCs, taken before ibrutinib treatment. This sequence was found in a human donor with chronic lymphocytic leukemia. The DNA for the CDR3 is TGTGCCAGCACCCCGGGGGAAAATTCACCCCTCCACTTT. Protein: CASTPGENSPLHF.